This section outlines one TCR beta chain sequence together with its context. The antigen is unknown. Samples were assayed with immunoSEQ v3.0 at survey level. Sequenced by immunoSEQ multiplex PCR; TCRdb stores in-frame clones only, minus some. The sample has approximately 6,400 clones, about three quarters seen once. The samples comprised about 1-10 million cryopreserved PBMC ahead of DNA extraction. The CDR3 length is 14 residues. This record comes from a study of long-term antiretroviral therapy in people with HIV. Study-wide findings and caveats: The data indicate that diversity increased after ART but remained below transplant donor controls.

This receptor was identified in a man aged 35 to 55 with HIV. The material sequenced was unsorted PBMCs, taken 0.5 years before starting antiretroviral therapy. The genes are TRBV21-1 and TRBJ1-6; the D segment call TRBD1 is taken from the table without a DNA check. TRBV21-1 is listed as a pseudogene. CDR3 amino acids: CASSTVPGASPLHF. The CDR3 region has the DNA TGTGCCAGCAGCACAGTCCCAGGGGCCTCACCCCTCCACTTT.